These 12 T cell receptor beta chains were all obtained from the same sample, sequenced in a study of blood T cell repertoires in COVID-19. The assay was immunoSEQ multiplex PCR, and TCRdb's table has in-frame clones only and misses some. This table holds around 18,000 clones, 89% found once. Material for sequencing was peripheral blood. The source of these receptors is a man aged 60 to 69 with active COVID-19.

The chain links TRBV2 to TRBJ2-7, with 10 bases identical to TRBD2. Germline CDR1 SNHLY, CDR2 FYNNEI. V dropped 8 bases and J dropped 4; count of bases not matched to a gene: 5. This CDR3 contains 13 residues. CDR3 DNA sequence: TGTGCCAGCTCTAGTAGCGGGAGGTACGAGCAGTACTTC. Translated: CASSSSGRYEQYF.

This rearrangement joins TRBV4-1 to TRBJ2-2; 12 bases are a match to TRBD1. The germline CDR1 and CDR2 sequences are MGHRA and YSYEKL. CDR3 length: 15 residues. V lost 4 bases, J lost 6 bases, and 3 bases stayed unmatched. The chain's CDR3 is CASSPRDRGPGELFF. The CDR3 DNA reads as TGCGCCAGCAGCCCCCGGGACAGGGGGCCCGGGGAGCTGTTTTTT.

This clone was detected only once. V usage is TRBV7-9 and J usage is TRBJ1-3; no clear D gene. Germline V gives CDR1 SEHNR, CDR2 FQNEAQ (reference sequence). V was clipped by 0 bases and J by 3 bases, with 9 bases between them. The CDR3 sequence is 15 residues long. The CDR3 is CASSLASGGGNTIYF. As DNA, the CDR3 is TGTGCCAGCAGCTTAGCGTCGGGAGGTGGAAACACCATATATTTT.

This clone occurred once. This chain connects TRBV14 to TRBJ2-2; 13 nucleotides agree with TRBD2. This CDR3 spans 17 amino acids. Germline V lookup: CDR1 SGHDN, CDR2 FVKESK. The trim removed 3 bases at V and 6 bases at J, leaving 7 bases unmatched. The CDR3 coding sequence is TGTGCCAGCAGCCAGGGACTAGCGGGAATGTGGGCCGGGGAGCTGTTTTTT. Its translation: CASSQGLAGMWAGELFF.

This clone has a single count. The chain combines TRBV7-3 with TRBJ2-1, with D maybe TRBD1 (6 bases). CDR1 and CDR2 (germline): SGHTA, FQGTGA. The CDR3 contains 14 residues. Trimming took 5 bases from V and 9 from J, leaving 17 bases between them. The CDR3 reads CASSLTGNLREQFF. The CDR3 bases are TGTGCCAGCAGCCTCACAGGGAACTTACGTGAGCAGTTCTTC.

The V gene is TRBV28, the J gene TRBJ1-3; 7 bases agree with TRBD1. The length of the CDR3 is 15 residues. Unmatched junction bases numbered 4, after V lost 5 bases and J lost 0 bases. CDR1 and CDR2 (germline): MDHEN, SYDVKM. The DNA of the CDR3 is TGTGCCAGCAGTGGGACAGCGAGCTCTGGAAACACCATATATTTT. Amino acids: CASSGTASSGNTIYF.

V and J are TRBV6-1 and TRBJ1-4, with a weak D call TRBD1 (5 bases). The CDR3 totals 16 residues. The V and J ends lost 3 bases and 4 bases respectively, with 15 bases between them. The V gene's germline CDR1 is MNHNS and CDR2 SASEGT. The CDR3 nucleotides read TGTGCCAGCAGTGAGAAGATACGGGGGATTAATGAAAAACTGTTTTTT. Encoded protein: CASSEKIRGINEKLFF.

The chain is built from TRBV4-3 and TRBJ1-5; 8 bases agree with TRBD1. V was pared by 0 bases and J by 9 bases, with 16 bases of the junction left unmatched. The CDR3 has 18 residues. CDR1 is LGHNA, CDR2 YSLEER, per germline. CDR3 residues: CASSQDSPGAGGVGPQHF. The CDR3 DNA is TGCGCCAGCAGCCAAGATTCCCCAGGGGCAGGGGGCGTAGGGCCCCAGCATTTT.

This chain links TRBV12-2 with TRBJ1-5. TRBV12-2 is an annotated pseudogene. The CDR3 has 15 residues. CDR3 protein: CASRLGRDNPQPQHF. The CDR3, as DNA: TGTGCAAGTCGCTTAGGGAGGGATAACCCTCAGCCCCAGCATTTT.

This chain connects TRBV9 to TRBJ2-1; tentatively, D is TRBD2 (6 bases). Trimming took off 1 base at V and 9 bases at J, with 17 bases between the two ends. The CDR3 extends over 15 amino acids. From germline, CDR1 is SGDLS and CDR2 YYNGEE. The chain's CDR3 is CASSVRAGRIGEQFF. In DNA, the CDR3 is TGTGCCAGCAGCGTAAGGGCGGGGCGGATCGGTGAGCAGTTCTTC.

V and J are TRBV27 and TRBJ2-1; a weak D match, TRBD2 (5 bases). The V gene lost 3 bases and the J gene lost 0 bases, with 9 bases spanning the gap. CDR1 MNHEY and CDR2 SMNVEV come from the germline V gene (reference sequence). CDR3 length: 15 residues. In DNA form, the CDR3 reads TGTGCCAGCAGTTTCCAGCGGAGCTCCTACAATGAGCAGTTCTTC. This codes for CASSFQRSSYNEQFF.

On this clone itself: The junction and the germline gene differ at one end; a read error may be behind it. J is TRBJ2-2 and V is TRBV7-7, with TRBD2 as a possible D gene (5 bases). There are 14 residues in the CDR3. The germline V gene has CDR1 SSHAT and CDR2 FNYEAQ (reference sequence). The CDR3 reads CASKLDTNTGELFF. The CDR3 nucleotides read TGTGCTAGCAAACTAGACACAAACACCGGGGAGCTGTTTTTT.